This record covers a single T cell receptor beta chain. Antigen unknown. The record originates from a study of CD4 T cells in relation to SARS-CoV-2 and coronaviruses. Study as a whole: ViraFEST: roughly 10-day antigen culture of PBMCs, then TCR beta CDR3 sequencing. No peptide or an HIV-1 Nef peptide pool served as negative control. Overall study results and limits: Compared with monoreactive clones, crossreactive clones showed significantly weaker SARS-CoV-2 expansion.

Libraries were prepared by immunoSEQ multiplex PCR; TCRdb keeps only in-frame clonotypes and omits some of them. Of 20,000 or so clones in the sample, roughly 80% were seen once. The CDR3 extends over 15 amino acids. Trimming took off 3 bases at V and 2 bases at J, with 13 bases between the two ends. Per germline, CDR1 LNHDA and CDR2 SQIVND (reference sequence). Unexposed donor CD4+ T cells date from 2011-2018, before the COVID-19 pandemic. The cells were cultured for about 10 days before CD4+ T cells were isolated. The origin of this receptor is a human donor in good health. The sequencing sample was made of CD4+ T cells from PBMCs, cultured in vitro. The chain couples TRBV19 to TRBJ2-5, with a tentative D call TRBD2 (5 bases). CDR3 protein: CASSMRAYDQETQYF. The CDR3 region has the DNA TGTGCCAGTAGTATGAGGGCATATGATCAAGAGACCCAGTACTTC.